The rows below give T cell receptor beta chains drawn from one sample of a study of cytomegalovirus exposure and HLA in healthy donors. The table came from immunoSEQ multiplex PCR; TCRdb's copy has only in-frame clones and leaves some out. The profile shows roughly 200,000 clones, around 88% of them singletons. What was sequenced was PBMCs. Receptors were obtained from a woman in her twenties or thirties in good health and CMV-seronegative. The CDR3 runs from the conserved cysteine through the conserved F or W. The order of the fields is J gene, D gene, V gene, clone size, CDR3 protein, CDR3 DNA. A D gene is named only where the DNA matches it firmly. Part of the rows lack a size; the others show once, few, many or a class for expanded clones.

TRBJ2-5 TRBD2 TRBV5-1 once CASRIGLAGGRVETQYF TGCGCCAGCAGAATCGGACTAGCGGGAGGGCGAGTAGAGACCCAGTACTTC
TRBJ2-5 TRBD2 TRBV27 - CASSGLAGETQYF TGTGCCAGCAGTGGACTAGCCGGAGAGACCCAGTACTTC
TRBJ2-3 - TRBV5-1 - CASSSGGSSGTDTQYF TGCGCCAGCAGCTCCGGAGGGAGTAGCGGCACAGATACGCAGTATTTT
TRBJ2-3 TRBD1 TRBV28 few CASSFLGGLPDTQYF TGTGCCAGCAGTTTTTTAGGGGGCCTCCCAGATACGCAGTATTTT
TRBJ2-2 TRBD2 TRBV7-8 - CASSLGSGSVTGELFF TGTGCCAGCAGCTTAGGTAGCGGGAGTGTCACCGGGGAGCTGTTTTTT
TRBJ1-1 - TRBV6-1 - CASPEEGNTEAFF TGTGCCAGCCCGGAAGAGGGAAACACTGAAGCTTTCTTT
TRBJ1-4 TRBD1 TRBV18 - CASRRTGEYEKLFF TGTGCCAGCCGAAGGACAGGGGAGTATGAAAAACTGTTTTTT
TRBJ2-2 - TRBV5-1 - CASSLAGTGELFF TGCGCCAGCAGCTTGGCCGGGACCGGGGAGCTGTTTTTT
TRBJ2-7 - TRBV28 - CASSLGQGLNREQYF TGTGCCAGCAGTTTAGGCCAGGGATTAAATCGCGAGCAGTACTTC
TRBJ2-7 TRBD1 TRBV2 - CASSPNRDSYEQYF TGTGCCAGCAGCCCGAACCGGGACAGCTACGAGCAGTACTTC
TRBJ2-7 TRBD1 TRBV4-2 - CASSPTGNELYF TGTGCCAGCAGCCCGACAGGGAATGAACTGTACTTC
TRBJ1-2 - TRBV29-1 once CSVATREGYGYTF TGCAGCGTTGCGACTCGGGAGGGCTATGGCTACACCTTC
TRBJ2-1 - TRBV6-1 - CASSSLAVVFNEQFF TGTGCCAGCAGCTCACTTGCTGTAGTGTTCAATGAGCAGTTCTTC
TRBJ2-3 - TRBV5-6 - CASSLREYTQYF TGTGCCAGCAGCTTGCGGGAGTATACGCAGTATTTT
TRBJ2-7 - TRBV19 - CASSKEQTAPYEQYF TGTGCCAGTAGTAAGGAGCAGACGGCCCCGTACGAGCAGTACTTC
TRBJ2-7 - TRBV28 - CASSYDSYEQYF TGTGCCAGCAGCTATGACAGCTACGAGCAGTACTTC
TRBJ1-3 TRBD1 TRBV2 - CASSVGQRNTIYF TGTGCCAGCAGCGTGGGACAGCGAAACACCATATATTTT
TRBJ2-3 - TRBV29-1 - CSVVRDTTDTQYF TGCAGCGTGGTCCGGGACACCACAGATACGCAGTATTTT
TRBJ1-5 TRBD1 TRBV10-1 - CASRVGTGSLGNQPQHF TGCGCCAGCAGGGTAGGGACAGGTAGTCTGGGCAATCAGCCCCAGCATTTT
TRBJ2-2 TRBD1 TRBV5-4 few CASSRDRVDTGELFF TGTGCCAGCAGCAGGGACAGGGTGGACACCGGGGAGCTGTTTTTT
TRBJ2-7 TRBD2 TRBV2 few CASSNERGREQYF TGTGCCAGCAGCAACGAGCGGGGACGGGAGCAGTACTTC
TRBJ1-5 - TRBV2 - CASRGASYSNQPQHF TGTGCCAGCCGGGGGGCTTCCTATAGCAATCAGCCCCAGCATTTT
TRBJ1-2 - TRBV7-2 - CASSPTGLPDNYGYTF TGTGCCAGCAGCCCTACAGGGCTTCCAGATAACTATGGCTACACCTTC
TRBJ1-2 - TRBV7-2 once CASSLWGHGYTF TGTGCCAGCAGCTTGTGGGGGCATGGCTACACCTTC
TRBJ2-3 TRBD2 TRBV11-2 once CASSSTSGLGTQYF TGTGCCAGCAGCTCCACTAGCGGTTTGGGTACGCAGTATTTT
TRBJ2-1 TRBD2 TRBV4-1 few CASSRLGLAGDNEQFF TGCGCCAGCAGCCGGCTAGGACTAGCGGGAGACAATGAGCAGTTCTTC
TRBJ2-7 - TRBV7-8 - CASSSGVNYEQYF TGTGCCAGCAGCTCCGGGGTGAACTACGAGCAGTACTTC
TRBJ1-2 - TRBV10-3 few CAISDTGEGDYGYTF TGTGCCATCAGTGATACGGGGGAAGGGGACTATGGCTACACCTTC
TRBJ2-5 TRBD2 TRBV7-9 - CASSLASEAGGFETQYF TGTGCCAGCAGCTTAGCGTCGGAAGCGGGGGGCTTCGAGACCCAGTACTTC
TRBJ2-5 - TRBV27 - CATRPNRAEETQYF TGTGCCACCAGGCCCAACAGGGCTGAAGAGACCCAGTACTTC
TRBJ1-1 TRBD1 TRBV9 - CASSSQTGGEAFF TGTGCCAGCAGCTCGCAAACAGGGGGGGAAGCTTTCTTT
TRBJ1-3 - TRBV5-4 - CARNWARRGALPNSGNTIYF TGTGCCCGAAACTGGGCCCGCAGGGGCGCTCTCCCCAACTCTGGAAACACCATATATTTT
TRBJ2-6 - TRBV18 few CASSPLESSGANVLTF TGTGCCAGCTCACCACTCGAGAGCTCTGGGGCCAACGTCCTGACTTTC
TRBJ2-5 TRBD1 TRBV9 - CASSGQGAGETQYF TGTGCCAGCAGCGGACAGGGGGCAGGAGAGACCCAGTACTTC
TRBJ2-7 TRBD2 TRBV6-1 - CASSEAPPLAGVVYEQYF TGTGCCAGCAGTGAAGCCCCCCCCCTAGCGGGAGTGGTCTACGAGCAGTACTTC
TRBJ2-5 - TRBV6-5 - CATRWGFPGEQYF TGTGCCACCCGTTGGGGTTTCCCTGGGGAGCAGTACTTC
TRBJ2-7 - TRBV11-2 - CASSSPPAYEQYF TGTGCCAGCAGCTCCCCCCCAGCCTACGAGCAGTACTTC
TRBJ1-3 - TRBV11-2 - CASNALRGTGNTIYF TGTGCCAGCAACGCGCTTAGGGGAACCGGAAACACCATATATTTT
TRBJ2-1 TRBD2 TRBV28 - CASSSYWPLAGGTNEQFF TGTGCCAGCAGTTCTTATTGGCCCCTAGCGGGAGGTACCAATGAGCAGTTCTTC
TRBJ2-3 TRBD1 TRBV11-2 - CASSKHRGVSADTQYF TGTGCCAGCAGCAAACACAGGGGAGTTAGTGCAGATACGCAGTATTTT
TRBJ2-7 - TRBV7-9 once CASSFSGPNEQYF TGTGCCAGCAGCTTCAGCGGGCCGAATGAGCAGTACTTC
TRBJ2-1 TRBD2 TRBV11-2 - CASSLRLAELSSYNEQFF TGTGCCAGCAGCTTACGACTAGCGGAACTTAGCTCCTACAATGAGCAGTTCTTC
TRBJ2-4 - TRBV6-5 - CASSRGTKNIQYF TGTGCCAGCAGTAGGGGGACCAAAAACATTCAGTACTTC
TRBJ2-1 - TRBV5-4 - CASSSGGLAHPQGEQFF TGTGCCAGCAGCTCCGGGGGGCTAGCGCACCCCCAGGGTGAGCAGTTCTTC
TRBJ2-7 TRBD1 TRBV11-2 - CASKRQGSVGYEQYF TGTGCCAGCAAGAGACAGGGGAGCGTCGGGTACGAGCAGTACTTC
TRBJ2-6 - TRBV4-2 - CASSQDLGRSRANVLTF TGTGCCAGCAGCCAAGATTTGGGTAGGAGTCGGGCCAACGTCCTGACTTTC
TRBJ2-1 TRBD2 TRBV10-1 - CASSESRLAGSYNEQFF TGCGCCAGCAGTGAGTCCCGGCTAGCGGGTTCCTACAATGAGCAGTTCTTC
TRBJ2-3 - TRBV7-3 few CASSPGATDTQYF TGTGCCAGCAGCCCTGGAGCGACAGATACGCAGTATTTT
TRBJ2-7 - TRBV7-6 - CASSLGGYAGISYEQYF TGTGCCAGCAGCTTAGGGGGCTATGCGGGGATTTCCTACGAGCAGTACTTC
TRBJ2-7 TRBD2 TRBV5-1 once CARVGGSNYEQYF TGCGCCAGGGTGGGGGGGTCCAACTACGAGCAGTACTTC